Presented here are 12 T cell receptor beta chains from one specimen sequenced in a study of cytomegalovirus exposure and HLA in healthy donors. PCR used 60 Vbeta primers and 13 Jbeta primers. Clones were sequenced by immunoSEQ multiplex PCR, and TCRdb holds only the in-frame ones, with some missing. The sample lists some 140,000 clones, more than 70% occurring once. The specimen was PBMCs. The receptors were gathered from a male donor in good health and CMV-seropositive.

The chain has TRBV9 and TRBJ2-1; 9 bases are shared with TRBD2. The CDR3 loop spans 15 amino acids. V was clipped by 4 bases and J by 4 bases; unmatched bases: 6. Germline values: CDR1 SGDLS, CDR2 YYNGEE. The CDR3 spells CASSPRLAVYNEQFF. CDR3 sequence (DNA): TGTGCCAGCAGCCCGCGACTAGCGGTATACAATGAGCAGTTCTTC.

In nucleotides, the CDR3 is TGTGCCAGCGGTGGCAGGAATAATGAAAAACTGTTTTTT. Translation: CASGGRNNEKLFF. The chain employs TRBV6-6 and TRBJ1-4; D remains unclear. CDR1 is MNHNY and CDR2 is SVGAGI in the germline V gene (reference sequence). The CDR3 is 13 residues long. Trimming removed 8 bases from V and 4 bases from J, with 11 bases in between.

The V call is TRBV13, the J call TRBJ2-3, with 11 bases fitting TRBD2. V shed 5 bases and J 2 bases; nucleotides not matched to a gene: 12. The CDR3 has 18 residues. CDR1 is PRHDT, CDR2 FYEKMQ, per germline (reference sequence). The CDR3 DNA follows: TGTGCCAGCAGCGTCGGTAGCGGGAGGGGATACCACACAGATACGCAGTATTTT. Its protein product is CASSVGSGRGYHTDTQYF.

This chain's CDR3 is CASSGRGNTEAFF. The CDR3 DNA reads as TGTGCCAGCTCGGGGAGGGGAAACACTGAAGCTTTCTTT. The V gene is TRBV7-9, the J gene TRBJ1-1, with D tentatively TRBD1 (5 bases). V dropped 8 bases and J dropped 2 bases, with 12 bases sitting between them. In germline, CDR1 is SEHNR, CDR2 FQNEAQ (reference sequence). This CDR3 spans 13 amino acids.

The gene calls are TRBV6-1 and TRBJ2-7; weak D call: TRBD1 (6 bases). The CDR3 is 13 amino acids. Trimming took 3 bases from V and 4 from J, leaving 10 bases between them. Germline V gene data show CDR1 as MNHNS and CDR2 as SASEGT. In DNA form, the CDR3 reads TGTGCCAGCAGTGATGGACAGTCGTACGAGCAGTACTTC. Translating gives CASSDGQSYEQYF.

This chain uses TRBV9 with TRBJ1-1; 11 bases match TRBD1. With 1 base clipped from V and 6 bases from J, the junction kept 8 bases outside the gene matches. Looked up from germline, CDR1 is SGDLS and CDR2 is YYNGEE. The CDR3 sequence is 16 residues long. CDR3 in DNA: TGTGCCAGCAGCGTACTCCCGGACAGGGGGCCCGCTGAAGCTTTCTTT. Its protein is CASSVLPDRGPAEAFF.

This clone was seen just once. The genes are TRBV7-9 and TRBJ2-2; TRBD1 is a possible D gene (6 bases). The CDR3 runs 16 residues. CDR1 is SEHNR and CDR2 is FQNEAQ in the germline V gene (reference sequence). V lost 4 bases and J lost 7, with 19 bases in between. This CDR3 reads CASSSSVTGNHGELFF. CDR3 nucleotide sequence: TGTGCCAGCAGCTCCTCGGTAACAGGGAATCACGGGGAGCTGTTTTTT.

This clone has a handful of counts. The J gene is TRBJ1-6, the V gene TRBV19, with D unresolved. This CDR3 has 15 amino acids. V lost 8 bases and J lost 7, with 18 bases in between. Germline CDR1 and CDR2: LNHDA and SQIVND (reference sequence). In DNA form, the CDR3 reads TGTGCCAGTGGCTACAGCTCTCTCTCCAATTCACCCCTCCACTTT. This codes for CASGYSSLSNSPLHF.

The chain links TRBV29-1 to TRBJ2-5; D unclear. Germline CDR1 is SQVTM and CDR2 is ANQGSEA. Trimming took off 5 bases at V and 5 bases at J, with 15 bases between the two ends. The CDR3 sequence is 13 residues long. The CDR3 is CSVPGSVAETQYF. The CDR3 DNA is TGCAGCGTTCCCGGCAGCGTGGCGGAGACCCAGTACTTC.

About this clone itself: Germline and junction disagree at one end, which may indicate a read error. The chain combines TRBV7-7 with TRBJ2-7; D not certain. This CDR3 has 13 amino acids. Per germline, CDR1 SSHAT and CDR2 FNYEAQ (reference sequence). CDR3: CASSSLERGEQYF. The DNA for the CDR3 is TGTGCTAGCAGCTCGCTAGAACGAGGCGAGCAGTACTTC.

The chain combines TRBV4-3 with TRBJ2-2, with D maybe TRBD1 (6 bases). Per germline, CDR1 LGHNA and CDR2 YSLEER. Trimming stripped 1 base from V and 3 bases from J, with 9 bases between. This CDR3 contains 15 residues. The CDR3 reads CASSQGPGDTGELFF. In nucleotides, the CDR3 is TGCGCCAGCAGCCAAGGACCAGGGGACACCGGGGAGCTGTTTTTT.

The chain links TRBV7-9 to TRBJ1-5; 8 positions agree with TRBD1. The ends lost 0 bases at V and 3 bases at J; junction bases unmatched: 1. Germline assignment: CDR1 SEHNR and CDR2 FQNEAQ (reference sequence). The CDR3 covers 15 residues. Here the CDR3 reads CASSLADRDNQPQHF. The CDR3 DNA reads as TGTGCCAGCAGCTTAGCGGACAGGGACAATCAGCCCCAGCATTTT.